The rows below give T cell receptor beta chains drawn from one sample of a study of blood T cell repertoires in COVID-19. Clones were read by immunoSEQ multiplex PCR, and TCRdb kept only the in-frame ones, dropping some. The sample includes hundreds of thousands of clones, around 87% of them seen just once. The sequencing sample was made of peripheral blood. These receptors all come from a woman between 35 and 50 years old who had recovered from COVID-19. Each CDR3 is given without its conserved first and last residue. The order of the fields is J gene, V gene, CDR3 protein.

TRBJ1-5,TRBV5-1,ASSPDRGDQPQH
TRBJ2-1,TRBV6-1,ASSEWEDTRGGEQF
TRBJ1-1,TRBV5-1,ASSLDGQNTEAF
TRBJ2-4,TRBV12-5,ASAILQGAKNIQY
TRBJ1-2,TRBV19,ASSISPPGQGSYGYT
TRBJ2-1,TRBV6-5,ASSYGLAGGNNEQF
TRBJ1-2,TRBV6-5,ASSMTVNYGYT
TRBJ1-1,TRBV5-4,ASSQKNTEAF
TRBJ1-4,TRBV4-2,ASSQDRAGTNEKLF
TRBJ1-2,TRBV18,ASSPDNSYGYT
TRBJ1-6,TRBV27,ASSFYRPVSGAHSPLH
TRBJ1-1,TRBV19,ASTQGAEAF
TRBJ1-1,TRBV6-5,ASTQRALSGEAF
TRBJ2-7,TRBV5-4,ASSWDRESTEQY
TRBJ2-1,TRBV18,ASSPGQGGNNEQF
TRBJ2-1,TRBV7-9,ASSSTGGDEQF
TRBJ1-2,TRBV29-1,SVERDISYGYT
TRBJ2-7,TRBV9,ASSSGTSGGTYEQY
TRBJ1-1,TRBV6-5,ASRRDRDTEAF
TRBJ2-5,TRBV7-9,ASSPSGAETQY
TRBJ1-1,TRBV2,ATGDSQYLTTEAF
TRBJ1-1,TRBV2,ASTGTGRTEAF
TRBJ2-1,TRBV5-6,ASSSFGSPYNEQF
TRBJ1-1,TRBV5-1,ASSSQGVDTEAF
TRBJ2-2,TRBV4-1,ASSQPAGLPGELF
TRBJ1-5,TRBV2,ASRVTEEPNQPQH
TRBJ2-3,TRBV10-3,AIMTSVLTDTQY
TRBJ1-5,TRBV7-2,ASSGAGRSNQPQH
TRBJ2-7,TRBV6-6,ASSPWEGGLADDYEQY